Below, 22 T cell receptor beta chains from the same sample are listed, as sequenced in a study of a mutant IDH1 vaccine in newly diagnosed glioma. TCRdb keeps only in-frame clones here, not all; method: immunoSEQ multiplex PCR. The repertoire holds approximately 62,000 clones, with roughly 85% as singletons. No antigen has been identified for these receptors. Time point meaning: week 23, last vaccination. Every single dose of the vaccine, 300 ug of mutant IDH1 20-mer peptide, came with topical imiquimod. The specimen comprised PBMCs, sampled from a glioma patient whose treatment included an IDH1 peptide vaccine. The receptors stem from a man younger than 45 with glioma.

The chain combines TRBV14 with TRBJ1-1, with D perhaps TRBD1 (5 bases). V lost 1 base and J lost 11, with 14 bases in between. CDR1 SGHDN and CDR2 FVKESK come from the germline V gene. CDR3 length: 13 residues. CDR3 in amino acids: CASSQARRQGAFF. In DNA form, the CDR3 reads TGTGCCAGCAGCCAAGCCCGACGGCAGGGTGCTTTCTTT.

The V call is TRBV19, the J call TRBJ1-3; D ambiguous. The CDR3 length is 13 residues. The V gene's germline CDR1 is LNHDA and CDR2 SQIVND (reference sequence). V was shortened by 6 bases and J by 0 bases, with 6 bases between the two germline ends. CDR3 in DNA: TGTGCCAGTAGCGACGGCTCTGGAAACACCATATATTTT. Translated: CASSDGSGNTIYF.

The genes are TRBV7-2 and TRBJ2-7, with D perhaps TRBD1 or TRBD2 (5 bases each). Trimming shortened V by 5 bases and J by 0 bases, and 14 bases separated the two germline ends. Germline V gene sequence: CDR1 SGHTA, CDR2 FQGNSA. The CDR3 has 15 residues. CDR3 residues: CASSLTRGLSYEQYF. DNA for the CDR3: TGTGCCAGCAGCCTAACGAGGGGTCTCTCCTACGAGCAGTACTTC. The whole variable domain, filled in from reference TRBV7-2 and TRBJ2-7, reads GAGVSQSPSNKVTEKGKDVELRCDPISGHTALYWYRQSLGQGLEFLIYFQGNSAPDKSGLPSDRFSAERTGGSVSTLTIQRTQQEDSAVYLCASSLTRGLSYEQYFGPGTRLTVT.

This chain connects TRBV7-8 to TRBJ1-4; D not certain. V was clipped by 2 bases and J by 4 bases, with 8 bases between them. The CDR3 extends over 14 amino acids. CDR1 and CDR2 from the germline V gene are SGHVS and FQNEAQ. The CDR3 nucleotides are TGTGCCAGCAGCTTAATTCCCGATAATGAAAAACTGTTTTTT. This encodes CASSLIPDNEKLFF.

This rearrangement joins TRBV6-6 to TRBJ2-7; D call uncertain. Germline loops: CDR1 MNHNY, CDR2 SVGAGI (reference sequence). This CDR3 region has 13 residues. V shed 8 bases and J shed 1 base, with 12 bases lying between them. CDR3 DNA sequence: TGTGCCAGCCAACCTACCGATTCCTACGAGCAGTACTTC. Its translation is CASQPTDSYEQYF.

For the CDR3, the DNA is TGCGCCAGCAGCGGATGGGGGTGGAGGGATGGCTACACCTTC. It encodes CASSGWGWRDGYTF. This chain joins TRBV5-1 and TRBJ1-2; perhaps TRBD1 as D (5 bases). The germline gives CDR1 SGHRS, CDR2 YFSETQ. The CDR3 has 14 amino acids. Trimming removed 4 bases from V and 6 bases from J, with 16 bases in between. Variable domain in full (rest from reference TRBV5-1 and TRBJ1-2): KAGVTQTPRYLIKTRGQQVTLSCSPISGHRSVSWYQQTPGQGLQFLFEYFSETQRNKGNFPGRFSGRQFSNSRSEMNVSTLELGDSALYLCASSGWGWRDGYTFGSGTRLTVV.

The genes are TRBV6-1 and TRBJ2-2; 11 bases match TRBD1. CDR3 length equals 15 residues. Germline CDR1 and CDR2: MNHNS and SASEGT. The junction had 4 bases not matched to a gene; V was cut back by 6 bases and J by 4 bases. The CDR3 DNA reads as TGTGCCAGCAGGCCGGGACAGGGGGGCACCGGGGAGCTGTTTTTT. Protein: CASRPGQGGTGELFF.

The V call is TRBV27, the J call TRBJ1-6, with TRBD1 matching over 8 bases. Germline trimming cut 4 bases from V and 5 bases from J; bases unmatched to any gene: 4. Germline V lookup: CDR1 MNHEY, CDR2 SMNVEV (reference sequence). There are 15 residues in the CDR3. CDR3 in amino acids: CASSSQGAHNSPLHF. In DNA form, the CDR3 reads TGTGCCAGCAGTTCCCAGGGGGCCCATAATTCACCCCTCCACTTT.

This sequence joins TRBV5-6 and TRBJ1-5; D may be TRBD1 (5 bases). V was clipped by 0 bases and J by 9 bases, with 13 bases between them. The CDR3 covers 14 residues. CDR1 and CDR2 from the germline V gene are SGHDT and YYEEEE. The CDR3 protein is CASSLGWSGRPQHF. The CDR3 coding sequence is TGTGCCAGCAGCTTGGGATGGTCGGGGCGGCCCCAGCATTTT.

This clone turned up a few times. V and J are TRBV6-5 and TRBJ1-1, with D hard to call. This CDR3 spans 11 amino acids. Per germline, CDR1 MNHEY and CDR2 SVGAGI. Trimming shortened V by 2 bases and J by 11 bases, and 9 bases separated the two germline ends. CDR3 coding DNA: TGTGCCAGCAGTTACGGGAGGTACGCTTTCTTT. Its translation: CASSYGRYAFF.

The chain uses TRBV7-8 and TRBJ1-5; unclear D gene. V was cut by 5 bases and J by 7 bases, with 9 bases left in between. Germline V gene lookup returns CDR1 SGHVS and CDR2 FQNEAQ. The CDR3 totals 12 residues. CDR3: CASSIPRQPQHF. The CDR3 coding sequence is TGTGCCAGCAGCATACCACGACAGCCCCAGCATTTT. Full variable domain (missing parts from reference TRBV7-8 and TRBJ1-5): GAGVSQSPRYKVAKRGQDVALRCDPISGHVSLFWYQQALGQGPEFLTYFQNEAQLDKSGLPSDRFFAERPEGSVSTLKIQRTQQEDSAVYLCASSIPRQPQHFGDGTRLSIL.

J is TRBJ1-2 and V is TRBV5-1; 9 bases agree with TRBD1. CDR3 length: 16 residues. The germline CDR1 and CDR2 sequences are SGHRS and YFSETQ. Losses at the gene ends were 3 bases for V and 6 bases for J; bases not matched to a gene: 12. The CDR3 coding sequence is TGCGCCAGCAGCTCTCATACCGGGACAGGGTGGGATGGCTACACCTTC. It codes for CASSSHTGTGWDGYTF.

The chain joins TRBV7-9 to TRBJ1-2, with a weak D call TRBD1 (5 bases). CDR3 length: 18 amino acids. Germline V CDR1 and CDR2: SEHNR, FQNEAQ (reference sequence). V lost 6 bases, J lost 0 bases, and 23 bases lay in between. The CDR3 loop is CASRYWGIGDGTNYGYTF. CDR3 sequence (DNA): TGTGCCAGCAGATACTGGGGGATAGGGGACGGGACTAACTATGGCTACACCTTC.

This clone was found a few times. This sequence joins TRBV15 and TRBJ1-2, with unresolved D. V was shortened by 1 base and J by 5 bases, with 5 bases between the two germline ends. CDR1 is LNHNV, CDR2 YYDKDF, per germline (reference sequence). The CDR3 consists of 12 residues. The CDR3 region is CATSRVQYGYTF. DNA of the CDR3: TGTGCCACCAGCAGAGTACAGTATGGCTACACCTTC.

The chain couples TRBV29-1 to TRBJ2-3, with D possibly being TRBD1 or TRBD2 (5 bases each). Deletions cut 1 base from V and 0 bases from J, with 14 bases between. Germline assignment: CDR1 SQVTM and CDR2 ANQGSEA. The CDR3 is 16 amino acids. The CDR3 is CSVEARGSRSTDTQYF. The CDR3 DNA is TGCAGCGTTGAAGCCCGGGGCAGCCGAAGCACAGATACGCAGTATTTT.

The chain uses TRBV18 and TRBJ1-5; 7 bases map to TRBD1. V lost 4 bases to trimming and J lost 5 bases; unmatched junction nucleotides: 2. Looked up from germline, CDR1 is KGHSH and CDR2 is LQKENI. The CDR3 has 13 amino acids. CDR3 region: CASSLTGDQPQHF. In nucleotides, the CDR3 is TGTGCCAGCTCACTTACAGGGGATCAGCCCCAGCATTTT.

The V gene is TRBV5-4, the J gene TRBJ2-1, with 12 bases that match TRBD2. This CDR3 has 17 amino acids. With V trimmed by 4 bases and J by 0 bases, 5 bases remained unmatched. Looked up from germline, CDR1 is SGHNT and CDR2 is YYREEE (reference sequence). CDR3 sequence: CASSPLAGGSSYNEQFF. CDR3 DNA: TGTGCCAGCAGCCCACTAGCGGGGGGCTCCTCCTACAATGAGCAGTTCTTC. The full variable domain, with the rest looked up from reference TRBV5-4 and TRBJ2-1, is ETGVTQSPTHLIKTRGQQVTLRCSSQSGHNTVSWYQQALGQGPQFIFQYYREEENGRGNFPPRFSGLQFPNYSSELNVNALELDDSALYLCASSPLAGGSSYNEQFFGPGTRLTVL.

The chain uses TRBV4-1 and TRBJ1-6; D is uncertain. This CDR3 has 13 amino acids. Germline V gives CDR1 MGHRA, CDR2 YSYEKL. V gave up 1 base and J gave up 10 bases, with 8 bases separating them. This chain's CDR3 is CASSQAYDSPLHF. The CDR3, as DNA: TGCGCCAGCAGCCAAGCTTACGACTCACCCCTCCACTTT.

The chain joins TRBV18 to TRBJ2-1; no clear D gene. V was cut by 1 base and J by 0 bases, with 7 bases left in between. The CDR3 is 15 residues long. Germline V lookup: CDR1 KGHSH, CDR2 LQKENI. CDR3 DNA: TGTGCCAGCTCACCACTCCCGAGCTCCTACAATGAGCAGTTCTTC. Translation gives CASSPLPSSYNEQFF. The variable domain in full, completed from reference TRBV18 and TRBJ2-1, reads NAGVMQNPRHLVRRRGQEARLRCSPMKGHSHVYWYRQLPEEGLKFMVYLQKENIIDESGMPKERFSAEFPKEGPSILRIQQVVRGDSAAYFCASSPLPSSYNEQFFGPGTRLTVL.

The genes are TRBV19 and TRBJ2-7; 7 bases are shared with TRBD1. The CDR3 is 13 amino acids. Unmatched junction bases numbered 5, after V lost 6 bases and J lost 3 bases. Per the germline V gene, CDR1 is LNHDA and CDR2 is SQIVND (reference sequence). The CDR3 region is CASSQDRIYEQYF. The CDR3 DNA reads TGTGCCAGTAGCCAGGACAGGATCTACGAGCAGTACTTC. The full variable domain, rest sourced from reference TRBV19 and TRBJ2-7, is DGGITQSPKYLFRKEGQNVTLSCEQNLNHDAMYWYRQDPGQGLRLIYYSQIVNDFQKGDIAEGYSVSREKKESFPLTVTSAQKNPTAFYLCASSQDRIYEQYFGPGTRLTVT.

The genes are TRBV7-9 and TRBJ1-2; 10 bases agree with TRBD1. The germline V gene encodes CDR1 SEHNR and CDR2 FQNEAQ (reference sequence). J gave up 2 bases and V 1 base, and 4 bases lay outside the gene matches. CDR3 length equals 16 residues. In DNA, the CDR3 is TGTGCCAGCAGCTTAGTGGTGGGACAGGGGAACTATGGCTACACCTTC. It yields the protein CASSLVVGQGNYGYTF.

The chain combines TRBV19 with TRBJ2-7; 7 nucleotides agree with TRBD1. This CDR3 has 12 amino acids. The germline CDR1 and CDR2 sequences are LNHDA and SQIVND (reference sequence). V dropped 4 bases and J dropped 5; count of bases not matched to a gene: 2. This CDR3 reads CASSTTGDEQYF. Here the CDR3 DNA reads TGTGCCAGTAGTACTACAGGGGACGAGCAGTACTTC. Full variable domain (rest looked up from reference TRBV19 and TRBJ2-7): DGGITQSPKYLFRKEGQNVTLSCEQNLNHDAMYWYRQDPGQGLRLIYYSQIVNDFQKGDIAEGYSVSREKKESFPLTVTSAQKNPTAFYLCASSTTGDEQYFGPGTRLTVT.